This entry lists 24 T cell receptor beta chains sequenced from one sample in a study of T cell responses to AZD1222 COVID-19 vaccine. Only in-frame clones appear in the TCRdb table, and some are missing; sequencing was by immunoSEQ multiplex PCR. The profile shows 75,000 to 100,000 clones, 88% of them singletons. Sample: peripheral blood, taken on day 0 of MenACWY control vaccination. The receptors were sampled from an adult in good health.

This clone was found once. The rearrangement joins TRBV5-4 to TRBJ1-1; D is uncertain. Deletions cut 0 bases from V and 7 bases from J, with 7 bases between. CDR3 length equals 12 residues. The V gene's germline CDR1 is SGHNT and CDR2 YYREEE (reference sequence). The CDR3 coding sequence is TGTGCCAGCAGCTTGGTAAATAGTGAAGCTTTCTTT. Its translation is CASSLVNSEAFF.

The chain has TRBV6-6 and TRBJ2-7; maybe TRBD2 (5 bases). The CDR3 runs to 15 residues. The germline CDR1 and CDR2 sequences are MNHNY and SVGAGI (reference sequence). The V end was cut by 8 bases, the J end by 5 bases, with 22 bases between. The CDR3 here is CASGKAERSFDEQYF. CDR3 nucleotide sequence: TGTGCCAGCGGAAAAGCGGAGCGGAGTTTCGACGAGCAGTACTTC.

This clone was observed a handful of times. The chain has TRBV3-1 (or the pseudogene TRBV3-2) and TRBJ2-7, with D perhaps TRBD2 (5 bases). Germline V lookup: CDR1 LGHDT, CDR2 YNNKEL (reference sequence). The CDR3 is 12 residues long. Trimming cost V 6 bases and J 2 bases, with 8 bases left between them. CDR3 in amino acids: CASSAGAYEQYF. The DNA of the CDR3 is TGTGCCAGCAGTGCCGGGGCCTACGAGCAGTACTTC.

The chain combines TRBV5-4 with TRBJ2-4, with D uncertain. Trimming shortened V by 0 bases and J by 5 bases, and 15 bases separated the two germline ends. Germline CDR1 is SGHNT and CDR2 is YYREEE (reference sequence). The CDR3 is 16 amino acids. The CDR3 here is CASSLAIGLVENIQYF. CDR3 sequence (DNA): TGTGCCAGCAGCTTGGCCATAGGGTTGGTAGAAAACATTCAGTACTTC.

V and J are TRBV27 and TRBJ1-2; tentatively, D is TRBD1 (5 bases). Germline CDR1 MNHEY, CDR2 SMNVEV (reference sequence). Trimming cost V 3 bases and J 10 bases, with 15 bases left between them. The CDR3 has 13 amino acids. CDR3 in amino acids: CASSLARGSVYTF. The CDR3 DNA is TGTGCCAGCAGTTTGGCGCGGGGGTCGGTCTACACCTTC.

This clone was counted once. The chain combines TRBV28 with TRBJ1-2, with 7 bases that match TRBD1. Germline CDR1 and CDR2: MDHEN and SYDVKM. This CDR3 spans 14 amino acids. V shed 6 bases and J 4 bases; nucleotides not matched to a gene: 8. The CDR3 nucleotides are TGTGCCAGCAGCGCTACAGGGGAAATCTATGGCTACACCTTC. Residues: CASSATGEIYGYTF.

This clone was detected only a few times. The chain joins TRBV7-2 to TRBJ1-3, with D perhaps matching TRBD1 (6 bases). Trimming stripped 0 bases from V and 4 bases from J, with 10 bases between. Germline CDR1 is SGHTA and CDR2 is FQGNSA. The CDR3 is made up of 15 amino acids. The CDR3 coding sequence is TGTGCCAGCAGCTTAGCTTCTCAGGGGGGAAACACCATATATTTT. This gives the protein CASSLASQGGNTIYF.

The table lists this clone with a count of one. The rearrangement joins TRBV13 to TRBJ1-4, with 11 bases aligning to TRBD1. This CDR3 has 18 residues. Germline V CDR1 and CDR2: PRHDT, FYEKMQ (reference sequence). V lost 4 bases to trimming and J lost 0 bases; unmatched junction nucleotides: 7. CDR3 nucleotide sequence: TGTGCCAGCAGCTCGGGGACAGGGGGGGGAGCAACTAATGAAAAACTGTTTTTT. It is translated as CASSSGTGGGATNEKLFF. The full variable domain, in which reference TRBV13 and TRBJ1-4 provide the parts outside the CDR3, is AAGVIQSPRHLIKEKRETATLKCYPIPRHDTVYWYQQGPGQDPQFLISFYEKMQSDKGSIPDRFSAQQFSDYHSELNMSSLELGDSALYFCASSSGTGGGATNEKLFFGSGTQLSVL.

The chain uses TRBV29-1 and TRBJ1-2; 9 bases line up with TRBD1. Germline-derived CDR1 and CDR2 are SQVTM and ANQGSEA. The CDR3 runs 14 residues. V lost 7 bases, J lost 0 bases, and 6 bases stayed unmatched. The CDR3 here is CSATTGGTNYGYTF. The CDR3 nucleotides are TGCAGCGCGACGACAGGGGGGACTAACTATGGCTACACCTTC.

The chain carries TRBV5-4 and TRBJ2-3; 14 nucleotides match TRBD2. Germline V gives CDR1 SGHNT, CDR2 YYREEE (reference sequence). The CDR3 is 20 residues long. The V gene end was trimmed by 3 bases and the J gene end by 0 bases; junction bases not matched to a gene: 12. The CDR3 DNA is TGTGCCAGCAGCTCGAAAAAGGGACTAGCGGGGGAGACTAGCACAGATACGCAGTATTTT. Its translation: CASSSKKGLAGETSTDTQYF.

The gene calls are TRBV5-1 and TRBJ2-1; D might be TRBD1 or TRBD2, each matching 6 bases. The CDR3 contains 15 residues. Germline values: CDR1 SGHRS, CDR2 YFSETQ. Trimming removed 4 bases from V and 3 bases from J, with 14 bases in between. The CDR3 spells CASSPPGAVYNEQFF. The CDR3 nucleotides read TGCGCCAGCAGCCCCCCGGGGGCGGTCTACAATGAGCAGTTCTTC. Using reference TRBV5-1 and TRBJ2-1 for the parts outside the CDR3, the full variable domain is KAGVTQTPRYLIKTRGQQVTLSCSPISGHRSVSWYQQTPGQGLQFLFEYFSETQRNKGNFPGRFSGRQFSNSRSEMNVSTLELGDSALYLCASSPPGAVYNEQFFGPGTRLTVL.

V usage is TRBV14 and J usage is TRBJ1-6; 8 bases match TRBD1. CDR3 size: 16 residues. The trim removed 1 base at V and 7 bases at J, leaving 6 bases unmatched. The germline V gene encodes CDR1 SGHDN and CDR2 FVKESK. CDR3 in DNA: TGTGCCAGCAGCCAAGTGATAGGACAGGGCAATTCACCCCTCCACTTT. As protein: CASSQVIGQGNSPLHF.

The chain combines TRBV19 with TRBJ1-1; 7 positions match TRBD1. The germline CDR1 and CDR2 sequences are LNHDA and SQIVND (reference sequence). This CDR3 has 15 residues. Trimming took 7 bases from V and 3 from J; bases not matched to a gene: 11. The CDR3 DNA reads TGTGCCAGTACCCAGGGACAGCTGCTTTACACTGAAGCTTTCTTT. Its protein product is CASTQGQLLYTEAFF. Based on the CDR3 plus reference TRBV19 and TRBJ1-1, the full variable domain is DGGITQSPKYLFRKEGQNVTLSCEQNLNHDAMYWYRQDPGQGLRLIYYSQIVNDFQKGDIAEGYSVSREKKESFPLTVTSAQKNPTAFYLCASTQGQLLYTEAFFGQGTRLTVV.

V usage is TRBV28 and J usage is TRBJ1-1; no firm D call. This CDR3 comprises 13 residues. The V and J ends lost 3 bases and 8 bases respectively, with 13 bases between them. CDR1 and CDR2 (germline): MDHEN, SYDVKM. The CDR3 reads CASSFGRQLEAFF. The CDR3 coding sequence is TGTGCCAGCAGTTTCGGAAGGCAGCTAGAAGCTTTCTTT.

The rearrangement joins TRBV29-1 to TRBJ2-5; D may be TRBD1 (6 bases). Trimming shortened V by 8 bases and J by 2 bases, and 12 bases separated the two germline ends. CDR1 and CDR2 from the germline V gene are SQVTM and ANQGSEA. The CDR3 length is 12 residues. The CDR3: CSQRTAQETQYF. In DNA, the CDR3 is TGCAGCCAAAGGACAGCTCAAGAGACCCAGTACTTC.

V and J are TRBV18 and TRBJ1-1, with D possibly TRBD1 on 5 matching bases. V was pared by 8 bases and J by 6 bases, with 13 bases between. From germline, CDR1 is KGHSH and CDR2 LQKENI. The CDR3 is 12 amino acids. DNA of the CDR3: TGTGCCAGCCCACGGGGGGTCGCTGAAGCTTTCTTT. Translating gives CASPRGVAEAFF.

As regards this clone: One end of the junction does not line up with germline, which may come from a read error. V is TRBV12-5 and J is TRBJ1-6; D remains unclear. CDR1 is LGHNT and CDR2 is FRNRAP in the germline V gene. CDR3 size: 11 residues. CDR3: CASGNYKAQDF. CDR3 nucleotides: TGTGCTAGTGGTAACTACAAGGCCCAGGACTTT.

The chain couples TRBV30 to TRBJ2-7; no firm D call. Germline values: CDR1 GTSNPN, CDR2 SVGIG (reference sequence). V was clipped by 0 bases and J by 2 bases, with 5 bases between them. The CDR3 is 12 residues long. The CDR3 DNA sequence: TGTGCCTGGAGTGTATTCGCCTACGAGCAGTACTTC. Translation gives CAWSVFAYEQYF.

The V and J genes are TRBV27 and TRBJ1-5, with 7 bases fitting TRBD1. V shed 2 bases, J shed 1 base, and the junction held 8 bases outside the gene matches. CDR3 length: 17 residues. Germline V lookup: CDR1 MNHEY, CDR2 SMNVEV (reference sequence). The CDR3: CASSLPRGVVSNQPQHF. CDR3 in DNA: TGTGCCAGCAGTTTACCCAGGGGGGTAGTAAGCAATCAGCCCCAGCATTTT.

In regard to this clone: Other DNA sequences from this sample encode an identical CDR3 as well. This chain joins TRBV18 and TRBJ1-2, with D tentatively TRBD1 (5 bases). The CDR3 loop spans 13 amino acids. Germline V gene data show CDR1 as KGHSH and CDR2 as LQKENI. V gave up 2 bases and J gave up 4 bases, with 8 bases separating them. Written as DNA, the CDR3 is TGTGCCAGCTCACCAGACAGTGCCTATGGCTACACCTTC. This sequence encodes CASSPDSAYGYTF.

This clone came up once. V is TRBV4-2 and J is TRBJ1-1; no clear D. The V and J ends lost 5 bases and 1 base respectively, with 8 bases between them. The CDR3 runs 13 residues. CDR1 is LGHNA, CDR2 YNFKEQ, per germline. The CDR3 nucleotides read TGTGCCAGCAGCTGGAATACGAACACTGAAGCTTTCTTT. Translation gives CASSWNTNTEAFF.

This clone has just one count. CDR3 protein: CASSKRGAYGYTF. In nucleotides, the CDR3 is TGTGCCAGCAGCAAACGGGGGGCATATGGCTACACCTTC. V is TRBV21-1 and J is TRBJ1-2. TRBV21-1 is a pseudogene locus. The CDR3 covers 13 residues.

The CDR3 DNA follows: TGTGCCAGCGCGGCCTTACAGGGGACTGGAAACACCATATATTTT. It specifies CASAALQGTGNTIYF. The rearrangement uses TRBV2 and TRBJ1-3; 7 bases agree with TRBD1. V trimming: 8 bases; J trimming: 2 bases; junction bases outside the gene matches: 9. The CDR3 is made up of 15 amino acids. From germline, CDR1 is SNHLY and CDR2 FYNNEI.

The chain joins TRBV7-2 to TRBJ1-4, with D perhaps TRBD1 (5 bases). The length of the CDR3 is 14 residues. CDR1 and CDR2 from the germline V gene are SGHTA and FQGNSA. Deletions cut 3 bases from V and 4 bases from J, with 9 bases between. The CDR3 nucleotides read TGTGCCAGCAGCTTTGACAGACTTAATGAAAAACTGTTTTTT. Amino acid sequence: CASSFDRLNEKLFF.